The 30 T cell receptor beta chains in this list originate from one sample, sequenced in a study of blood T cell repertoires in COVID-19. The method was immunoSEQ multiplex PCR; TCRdb's version includes in-frame clones alone and lacks a portion of them. The table lists tens of thousands of clones, about 84% of them singletons, with approximately 25% in the top ten. The sequencing input was peripheral blood. Every receptor here comes from a woman older than 75 with acute or convalescent COVID-19.

This clone was seen only once. V is TRBV27 and J is TRBJ2-3; 9 bases agree with TRBD2. Germline CDR1 is MNHEY and CDR2 is SMNVEV (reference sequence). Trimming took 3 bases from V and 8 from J; bases not matched to a gene: 15. This CDR3 is 17 amino acids long. CDR3 in DNA: TGTGCCAGCAGTTTTTCTCGCGGGGGGGCCGGTTTAGCTACGCAGTATTTT. Translation gives CASSFSRGGAGLATQYF.

The CDR3, as DNA: TGTGCCAGTAGTATGGGAGGGACAGAAGCTTTCTTT. Its protein is CASSMGGTEAFF. The chain recombines TRBV19 with TRBJ1-1; maybe TRBD1 (6 bases). Per germline, CDR1 LNHDA and CDR2 SQIVND (reference sequence). Trimming removed 3 bases from V and 8 bases from J, with 10 bases in between. This CDR3 is 12 amino acids long.

V usage is TRBV11-3 and J usage is TRBJ2-7; D may be TRBD2 (5 bases). Germline CDR1 and CDR2: SGHNT and YENEEA. Trimming pared 5 bases from V and 0 bases from J, leaving 14 bases between. The CDR3 runs 15 residues. The CDR3 DNA follows: TGTGCCAGCAGCCTCGGACTGGGGAGCTCCTACGAGCAGTACTTC. Protein product: CASSLGLGSSYEQYF.

The chain combines TRBV29-1 with TRBJ2-3, with 7 bases lining up with TRBD1. The germline V gene encodes CDR1 SQVTM and CDR2 ANQGSEA. After removal of 4 bases from V and 0 bases from J, the junction contained 4 bases not matched to a gene. The CDR3 has 14 amino acids. The CDR3 sequence: CSVAETGSTDTQYF. DNA for the CDR3: TGCAGCGTTGCGGAGACAGGGAGCACAGATACGCAGTATTTT.

The chain carries TRBV11-3 and TRBJ1-1, with D tentatively TRBD1 (6 bases). Trimming removed 5 bases at V and 3 bases at J, with 13 bases between. The CDR3 length is 14 residues. Germline loops: CDR1 SGHNT, CDR2 YENEEA. Here the CDR3 reads CASSPQNRDTEAFF. Here the CDR3 DNA reads TGTGCCAGCAGCCCACAAAACAGGGACACTGAAGCTTTCTTT.

V is TRBV5-6 and J is TRBJ2-7, with D possibly matching TRBD2 (6 bases). This CDR3 comprises 13 residues. The V end was cut by 6 bases, the J end by 4 bases, with 14 bases between. Germline V gene data show CDR1 as SGHDT and CDR2 as YYEEEE. Here the CDR3 reads CASIAAGRYEQYF. As DNA, the CDR3 is TGTGCCAGCATCGCTGCGGGGAGATACGAGCAGTACTTC.

The J gene is TRBJ1-6, the V gene TRBV5-4; D ambiguous. CDR3 size: 15 residues. Germline values: CDR1 SGHNT, CDR2 YYREEE (reference sequence). Between the trimmed V and J ends, which lost 4 bases and 5 bases, there was a span of 13 bases. The CDR3 DNA is TGTGCCAGCAGCCCTGGCGGGCAGAATAATTCACCCCTCCACTTT. It specifies CASSPGGQNNSPLHF.

The chain employs TRBV6-2 or TRBV6-3 and TRBJ2-1; TRBD2 matches at 9 bases. The CDR3 contains 17 residues. The germline V gene encodes CDR1 MNHEY and CDR2 SVGEGT. V lost 0 bases to trimming and J lost 7 bases; unmatched junction nucleotides: 10. Here the CDR3 DNA reads TGTGCCAGCAGTTACTCGGAAGGTAGCGGGAGTTATAATGAGCAGTTCTTC. This translates into CASSYSEGSGSYNEQFF.

CDR3 amino acids: CSVGAGVEQYF. The CDR3 DNA follows: TGCAGCGTTGGGGCGGGGGTCGAGCAGTACTTC. The genes are TRBV29-1 and TRBJ2-7; TRBD2 matches at 7 bases. After removal of 4 bases from V and 6 bases from J, the junction contained 3 bases not matched to a gene. The CDR3 is made up of 11 amino acids. CDR1 and CDR2 from the germline V gene are SQVTM and ANQGSEA.

The chain has TRBV5-4 and TRBJ1-1, with D maybe TRBD1 (6 bases). The CDR3 spans 16 residues. The V gene lost 1 base and the J gene lost 1 base, with 14 bases spanning the gap. The germline V gene has CDR1 SGHNT and CDR2 YYREEE (reference sequence). In DNA, the CDR3 is TGTGCCAGCAGCTTGTGGGGCAGGGGACGGAACACTGAAGCTTTCTTT. Its translation: CASSLWGRGRNTEAFF.

This chain uses TRBV7-3 with TRBJ2-2, with 14 bases matching TRBD2. The junction had 13 bases not matched to a gene; V was cut back by 1 base and J by 6 bases. Germline CDR1 reads SGHTA; CDR2 reads FQGTGA. This CDR3 comprises 20 residues. CDR3 bases: TGTGCCAGCAGCTTAAGGTCAGGCCTGGGACTAGCGGGAGATCCCGGGGAGCTGTTTTTT. Translated, it gives CASSLRSGLGLAGDPGELFF.

The CDR3 sequence is CAWTLAGGYNEQFF. The CDR3 region has the DNA TGTGCCTGGACTCTAGCGGGGGGGTACAATGAGCAGTTCTTC. The chain carries TRBV30 and TRBJ2-1; 12 bases line up with TRBD2. Germline trimming cut 4 bases from V and 4 bases from J; bases unmatched to any gene: 2. The CDR3 sequence is 14 residues long. CDR1 and CDR2 from the germline V gene are GTSNPN and SVGIG (reference sequence).

The rearrangement links TRBV12-2 to TRBJ2-7; the table's D call, TRBD2, was not checked against the DNA. TRBV12-2 is a documented pseudogene. CDR3 size: 16 residues. The CDR3 coding sequence is TGTGCAAGTCGCTTGCGAGGGATGGAGCCCCCTCGGGAGCAGTACGTC. This sequence encodes CASRLRGMEPPREQYV.

The rearrangement uses TRBV14 and TRBJ2-3, with TRBD2 identical over 14 bases. Germline V lookup: CDR1 SGHDN, CDR2 FVKESK. This CDR3 region has 19 residues. Germline trimming cut 4 bases from V and 0 bases from J; bases unmatched to any gene: 9. The CDR3, as DNA: TGTGCCAGCAGCCTATTCAGGACTAGCGGGAGGACTAGCACAGATACGCAGTATTTT. Protein sequence: CASSLFRTSGRTSTDTQYF.

This chain uses TRBV7-9 with TRBJ2-5; D unclear. The CDR3 spans 14 residues. CDR1 and CDR2 from the germline V gene are SEHNR and FQNEAQ (reference sequence). Trimming removed 5 bases from V and 6 bases from J, with 16 bases in between. CDR3 amino acids: CASSPLVGTKTQYF. In nucleotides, the CDR3 is TGTGCCAGCAGCCCCCTAGTGGGTACGAAGACCCAGTACTTC.

V and J are TRBV28 and TRBJ1-1; 7 positions match TRBD1. This CDR3 has 15 amino acids. Looked up from germline, CDR1 is MDHEN and CDR2 is SYDVKM. The J segment lost 0 bases and the V segment lost 5 bases, leaving 6 bases of the junction unmatched. CDR3 sequence: CASSAAGGMNTEAFF. CDR3 DNA: TGTGCCAGCAGTGCCGCAGGGGGTATGAACACTGAAGCTTTCTTT. The full variable domain, with the rest looked up from reference TRBV28 and TRBJ1-1, is DVKVTQSSRYLVKRTGEKVFLECVQDMDHENMFWYRQDPGLGLRLIYFSYDVKMKEKGDIPEGYSVSREKKERFSLILESASTNQTSMYLCASSAAGGMNTEAFFGQGTRLTVV.

CDR3 region: CASSGELIAYNEQFF. The CDR3 region has the DNA TGCGCCAGCAGCGGGGAGCTTATAGCCTACAATGAGCAGTTCTTC. This chain uses TRBV4-1 with TRBJ2-1; D is perhaps TRBD2 (5 bases). V lost 5 bases and J lost 2, with 13 bases in between. CDR3 length: 15 amino acids. The V gene's germline CDR1 is MGHRA and CDR2 YSYEKL.

The V call is TRBV18, the J call TRBJ2-1, with 9 nucleotides matching TRBD2. The CDR3 length is 17 residues. Germline assignment: CDR1 KGHSH and CDR2 LQKENI. Unmatched junction bases numbered 10, after V lost 4 bases and J lost 3 bases. CDR3: CASSQLLAGAGYNEQFF. For the CDR3, the DNA is TGTGCCAGCTCACAGCTTTTAGCGGGGGCCGGCTACAATGAGCAGTTCTTC.

This sequence joins TRBV24-1 and TRBJ2-7; D gene ambiguous. Trimming stripped 4 bases from V and 2 bases from J, with 17 bases between. The CDR3 runs 16 residues. CDR1 and CDR2 (germline): KGHDR, SFDVKD. The CDR3 sequence: CATSDPSRNPTYEQYV. CDR3 bases: TGTGCCACCAGTGACCCGAGCAGGAACCCCACCTACGAGCAGTACGTC.

The rearrangement links TRBV19 to TRBJ2-3; D is unresolved. The length of the CDR3 is 14 residues. Germline CDR1 is LNHDA and CDR2 is SQIVND (reference sequence). The V end was cut by 3 bases, the J end by 1 base, with 8 bases between. CDR3 DNA sequence: TGTGCCAGTAGTATCCAGATGCGCACAGATACGCAGTATTTT. It encodes CASSIQMRTDTQYF.

This clone appeared once. The gene calls are TRBV5-6 and TRBJ1-5; D remains ambiguous. Trimming took 4 bases from V and 0 from J, leaving 17 bases between them. The germline CDR1 and CDR2 sequences are SGHDT and YYEEEE. The length of the CDR3 is 17 residues. The CDR3 is CASSRTLRRDSNQPQHF. The CDR3 DNA reads as TGTGCCAGCAGCCGCACGCTACGGAGGGATAGCAATCAGCCCCAGCATTTT.

The chain recombines TRBV5-1 with TRBJ2-1; tentatively, D is TRBD2 (5 bases). V shed 4 bases and J shed 0 bases, with 14 bases lying between them. CDR1 and CDR2 (germline): SGHRS, YFSETQ. The CDR3 extends over 16 amino acids. This CDR3 is CASSLSARNSYNEQFF. CDR3 in DNA: TGCGCCAGCAGCCTTAGCGCTCGAAACTCCTACAATGAGCAGTTCTTC.

The chain employs TRBV30 and TRBJ2-3; TRBD2 is a possible D gene (7 bases). Deletions cut 3 bases from V and 5 bases from J, with 18 bases between. Germline lookup yields CDR1 GTSNPN and CDR2 SVGIG (reference sequence). The CDR3 length is 15 residues. The CDR3 loop reads CAWRMGGLWGDTQYF. The CDR3 DNA is TGTGCCTGGAGGATGGGGGGGCTATGGGGAGATACGCAGTATTTT.

J is TRBJ1-1 and V is TRBV5-4; 7 bases map to TRBD1. Germline V gene lookup returns CDR1 SGHNT and CDR2 YYREEE (reference sequence). V dropped 1 base and J dropped 5; count of bases not matched to a gene: 2. CDR3 length: 13 residues. CDR3 loop: CASSLQGGTEAFF. The CDR3 DNA reads as TGTGCCAGCAGCTTGCAGGGGGGAACTGAAGCTTTCTTT.

The chain joins TRBV27 to TRBJ2-1, with a tentative D call TRBD1 (5 bases). This CDR3 is 12 amino acids long. V was pared by 3 bases and J by 10 bases, with 10 bases between. Germline CDR1 is MNHEY and CDR2 is SMNVEV (reference sequence). The CDR3 DNA sequence: TGTGCCAGCAGTTTCTGGGGCCCAGAGCAGTTCTTC. Amino acid sequence: CASSFWGPEQFF.

The rearrangement uses TRBV14 and TRBJ2-1; 13 bases agree with TRBD2. The J segment lost 14 bases and the V segment lost 1 base, leaving 11 bases of the junction unmatched. Looked up from germline, CDR1 is SGHDN and CDR2 is FVKESK. The CDR3 is 16 residues long. CDR3 nucleotides: TGTGCCAGCAGCCAAGGTTATGTGGGACTAGCGGGAATTGAGTTCTTC. It codes for CASSQGYVGLAGIEFF.

The CDR3 DNA is TGCGCCAGCAGCTTGGACGGGACAGCCATGAACACTGAAGCTTTCTTT. This gives the protein CASSLDGTAMNTEAFF. The genes are TRBV5-1 and TRBJ1-1, with 7 positions matching TRBD1. CDR3 length: 16 amino acids. Germline CDR1 reads SGHRS; CDR2 reads YFSETQ. The trim removed 0 bases at V and 0 bases at J, leaving 5 bases unmatched. The entire variable domain, with the rest obtained from reference TRBV5-1 and TRBJ1-1, is as follows: KAGVTQTPRYLIKTRGQQVTLSCSPISGHRSVSWYQQTPGQGLQFLFEYFSETQRNKGNFPGRFSGRQFSNSRSEMNVSTLELGDSALYLCASSLDGTAMNTEAFFGQGTRLTVV.

The chain employs TRBV5-1 and TRBJ1-3; 8 positions match TRBD1. Unmatched junction bases numbered 4, after V lost 2 bases and J lost 0 bases. This CDR3 contains 16 residues. The germline V gene encodes CDR1 SGHRS and CDR2 YFSETQ. The CDR3 reads CASSLAGGLSGNTIYF. Here the CDR3 DNA reads TGCGCCAGCAGCTTAGCAGGGGGCCTCTCTGGAAACACCATATATTTT.

The chain has TRBV7-2 and TRBJ1-3; D unresolved. The germline V and J ends were trimmed by 2 bases and 4 bases, with 9 bases remaining between them. The CDR3 length is 14 residues. Germline lookup yields CDR1 SGHTA and CDR2 FQGNSA. The CDR3 sequence: CASSLMTLGNTIYF. Here the CDR3 DNA reads TGTGCCAGCAGCTTAATGACACTCGGAAACACCATATATTTT.

This clone qualifies as medium-sized. This chain uses TRBV7-8 with TRBJ2-7, with 9 nucleotides matching TRBD1. Germline trimming cut 6 bases from V and 1 base from J; bases unmatched to any gene: 7. Germline loops: CDR1 SGHVS, CDR2 FQNEAQ. The CDR3 is 15 residues long. The DNA for the CDR3 is TGTGCCAGCAGACTCGGACAGGGGCCATCCTACGAGCAGTACGTC. It encodes CASRLGQGPSYEQYV.